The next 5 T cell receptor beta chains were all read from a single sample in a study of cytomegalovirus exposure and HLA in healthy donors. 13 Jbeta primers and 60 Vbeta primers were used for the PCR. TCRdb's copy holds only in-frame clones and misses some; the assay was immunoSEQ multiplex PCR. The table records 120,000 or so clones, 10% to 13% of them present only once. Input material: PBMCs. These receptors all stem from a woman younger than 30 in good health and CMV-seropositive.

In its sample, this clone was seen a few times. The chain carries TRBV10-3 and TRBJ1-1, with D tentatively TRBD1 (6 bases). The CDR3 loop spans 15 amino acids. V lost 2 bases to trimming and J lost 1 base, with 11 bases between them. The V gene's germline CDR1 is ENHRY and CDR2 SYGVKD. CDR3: CAISEQGNPNTEAFF. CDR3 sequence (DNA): TGTGCCATCAGTGAGCAGGGGAATCCGAACACTGAAGCTTTCTTT.

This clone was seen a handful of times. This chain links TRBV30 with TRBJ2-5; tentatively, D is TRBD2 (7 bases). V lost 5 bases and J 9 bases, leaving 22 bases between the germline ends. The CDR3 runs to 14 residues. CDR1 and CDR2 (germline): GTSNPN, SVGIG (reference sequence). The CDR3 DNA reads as TGTGCCTGGTCGGAGGGGGGGCCGGTGGCGGCCCAGTACTTC. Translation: CAWSEGGPVAAQYF.

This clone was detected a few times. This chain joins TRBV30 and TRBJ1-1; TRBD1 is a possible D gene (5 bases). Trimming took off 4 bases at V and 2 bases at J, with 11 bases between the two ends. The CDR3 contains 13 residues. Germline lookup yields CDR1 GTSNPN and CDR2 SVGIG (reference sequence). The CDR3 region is CAWNADSNTEAFF. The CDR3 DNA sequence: TGTGCCTGGAACGCAGACAGTAACACTGAAGCTTTCTTT.

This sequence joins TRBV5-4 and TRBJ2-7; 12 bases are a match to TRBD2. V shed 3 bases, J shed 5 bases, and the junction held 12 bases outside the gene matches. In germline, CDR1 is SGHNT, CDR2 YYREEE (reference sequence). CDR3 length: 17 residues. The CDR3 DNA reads TGTGCCAGCAGCTATAAGACTAGCGGGAGATCAGTGGACGAGCAGTACTTC. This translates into CASSYKTSGRSVDEQYF.

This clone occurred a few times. The CDR3 is CASSLDRGRDGYTF. The CDR3 nucleotides read TGCGCCAGCAGCTTAGACAGGGGGCGCGATGGCTACACCTTC. The gene calls are TRBV5-1 and TRBJ1-2; 10 nucleotides line up with TRBD1. Germline V gene data show CDR1 as SGHRS and CDR2 as YFSETQ. The CDR3 covers 14 residues. V lost 2 bases to trimming and J lost 6 bases; unmatched junction nucleotides: 4.